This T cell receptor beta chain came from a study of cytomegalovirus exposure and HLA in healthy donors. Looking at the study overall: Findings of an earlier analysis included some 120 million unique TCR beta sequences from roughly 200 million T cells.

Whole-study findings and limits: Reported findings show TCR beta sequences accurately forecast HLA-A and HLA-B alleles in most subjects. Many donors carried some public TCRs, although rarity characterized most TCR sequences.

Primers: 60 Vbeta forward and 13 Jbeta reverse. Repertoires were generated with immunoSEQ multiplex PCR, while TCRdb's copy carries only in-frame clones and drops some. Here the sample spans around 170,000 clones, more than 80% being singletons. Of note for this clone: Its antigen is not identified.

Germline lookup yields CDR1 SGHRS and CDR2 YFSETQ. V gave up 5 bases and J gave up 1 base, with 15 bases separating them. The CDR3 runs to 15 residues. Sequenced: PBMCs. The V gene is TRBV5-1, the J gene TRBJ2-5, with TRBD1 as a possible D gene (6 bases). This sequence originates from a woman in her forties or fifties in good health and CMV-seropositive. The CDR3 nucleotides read TGCGCCAGCAGACCTCAGGGACACAGCCAAGAGACCCAGTACTTC. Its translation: CASRPQGHSQETQYF.